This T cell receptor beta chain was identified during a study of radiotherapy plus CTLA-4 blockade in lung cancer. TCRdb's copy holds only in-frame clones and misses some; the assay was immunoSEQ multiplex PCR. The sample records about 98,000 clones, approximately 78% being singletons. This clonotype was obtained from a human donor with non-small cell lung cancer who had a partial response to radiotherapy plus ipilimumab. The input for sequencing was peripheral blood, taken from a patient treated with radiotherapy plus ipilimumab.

The CDR3 protein is CASSVRQGAYPYEQYF. As DNA, the CDR3 is TGTGCCAGCAGCGTAAGACAGGGGGCCTACCCCTACGAGCAGTACTTC. This chain uses TRBV5-4 with TRBJ2-7, with 10 bases fitting TRBD1. Per the germline V gene, CDR1 is SGHNT and CDR2 is YYREEE (reference sequence). V shed 4 bases, J shed 2 bases, and the junction held 9 bases outside the gene matches. The CDR3 extends over 16 amino acids.